This T cell receptor beta chain was identified during a study of blood T cell repertoires in COVID-19. At the level of the study: There were acute and convalescent COVID-19 samples, and they came from the United States, Italy and Spain. Sample material is recorded as cDNA or gDNA derived from T cells, B-cell-depleted T cells, or PBMCs.

Original processing notes: Estimation of nucleated cell counts relied on the amplification of reference gene primers. Profiled with immunoSEQ multiplex PCR; TCRdb holds only in-frame clones, not every one. The DNA gave D and trimming, while V, J and clone size come from that table. The sample records some 80,000 clones, more than 70% being singletons. Per germline, CDR1 MNHEY and CDR2 SMNVEV (reference sequence). The length of the CDR3 is 18 residues. Losses at the gene ends were 4 bases for V and 0 bases for J; bases not matched to a gene: 8. The sample taken for sequencing was peripheral blood. The clonotype originates from a man between 60 and 70 years old with active or convalescent COVID-19. V gene TRBV27 combines with J gene TRBJ2-2; 10 bases agree with TRBD1. CDR3 amino acids: CASSSAFDRGPNTGELFF. The CDR3 nucleotides read TGTGCCAGCAGTTCCGCCTTCGACAGGGGGCCGAACACCGGGGAGCTGTTTTTT.